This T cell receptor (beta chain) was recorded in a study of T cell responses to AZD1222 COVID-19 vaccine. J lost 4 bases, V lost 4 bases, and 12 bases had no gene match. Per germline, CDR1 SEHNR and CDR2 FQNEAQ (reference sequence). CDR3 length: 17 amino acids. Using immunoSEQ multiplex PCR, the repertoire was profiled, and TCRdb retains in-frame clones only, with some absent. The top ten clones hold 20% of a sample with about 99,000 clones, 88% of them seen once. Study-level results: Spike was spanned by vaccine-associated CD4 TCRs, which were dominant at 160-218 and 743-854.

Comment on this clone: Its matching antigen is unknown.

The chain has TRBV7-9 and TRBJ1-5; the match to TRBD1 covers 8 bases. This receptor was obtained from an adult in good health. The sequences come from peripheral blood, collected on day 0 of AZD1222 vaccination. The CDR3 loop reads CASSSSPDRGGNQPQHF. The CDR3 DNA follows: TGTGCCAGCAGCTCCTCACCTGACAGGGGTGGTAATCAGCCCCAGCATTTT.